This T cell receptor (beta chain) was sequenced for a study of T cell repertoires in cytomegalovirus infection (dated by TCRdb to the late 2010s). For context, the study as a whole: The peptide stimulations were aimed at well-studied HLA-B-restricted epitopes as well as recently identified HLA-C-restricted CMV epitopes, whose presentation resists viral immunomodulation. Because public TCR beta signatures pointed to carriage of CMV infection together with the matching HLA type, the HLA type of each donor mattered for the analysis.

The intended sense of this specimen's treatment or condition label: in vitro stimulation with specific CMV peptide epitopes to enrich CMV-specific T cells. This clonotype was counted between two and nine times. What this receptor recognizes is not known. Nothing much larger sits one base from this clone, and base qualities are not available. The paper as a whole reports these results and caveats: Carriers of CMV infection plus the relevant HLA type were discriminated by the cumulative frequency of public TCR beta family members in the study cohort and in an independent roughly 380-donor cohort. The ex vivo response was dominated by HLA-C-restricted CMV-specific TCR beta clonotypes, and the single most frequent clonotype in two of eight donors was supplied by these HLA-C-restricted clonotypes.

These reads were obtained on an Illumina HiSeq 1500. TCRdb reworked the public reads: Q25 trimming with fastp, MiXCR clone assembly, productive beta chains retained. Rows are combined by CDR3 protein, so each entry shows the most common genes and DNA. This sample gives tens of thousands of distinct CDR3 sequences in total; around 28% of them show up just once. Of the sample, just under 60% is held by the ten largest clones. CDR1 and CDR2 were assigned from the germline V gene (reference sequence) as SEHNR and FQNEAQ. V and J are trimmed by 5 bases and 0 bases, and the gene matches miss 11 bases of the junction. The CDR3 numbers 18 residues from cysteine through phenylalanine. Only CDR3 DNA is held: 54 bases, read in frame from base 1.

This material consisted of CD8+ T cells from cultured PBMCs, taken from culture after CMV antigen stimulation. The V and J genes are TRBV7-9 and TRBJ2-2; a stretch of 8 junction bases matches TRBD1. This receptor was obtained from a human donor in good health (CMV status not recorded). Some clones in this sample may be carry-over from other donors' samples. The DNA sequence is as follows: TGTGCCAGCAGCCCCCCTGGGCAGGGGGCCGCGAACACCGGGGAGCTGTTTTTT. It specifies CASSPPGQGAANTGELFF.